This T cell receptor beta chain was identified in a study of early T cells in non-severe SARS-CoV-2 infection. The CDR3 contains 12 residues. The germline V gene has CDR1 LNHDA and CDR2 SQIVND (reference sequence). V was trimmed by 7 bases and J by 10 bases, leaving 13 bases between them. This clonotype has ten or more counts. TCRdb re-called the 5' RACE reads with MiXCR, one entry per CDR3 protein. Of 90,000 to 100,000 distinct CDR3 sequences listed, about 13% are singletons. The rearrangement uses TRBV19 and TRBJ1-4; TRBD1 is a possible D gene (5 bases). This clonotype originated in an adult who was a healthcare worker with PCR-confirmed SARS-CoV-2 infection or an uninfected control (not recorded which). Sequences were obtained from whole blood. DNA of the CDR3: TGTGCCAGTACCCCCGGCGGGGGAAAACTGTTTTTT. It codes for CASTPGGGKLFF. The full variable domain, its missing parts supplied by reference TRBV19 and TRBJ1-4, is DGGITQSPKYLFRKEGQNVTLSCEQNLNHDAMYWYRQDPGQGLRLIYYSQIVNDFQKGDIAEGYSVSREKKESFPLTVTSAQKNPTAFYLCASTPGGGKLFFGSGTQLSVL.